This entry is about one TCR beta chain. Its antigen remains unknown. The V end was cut by 2 bases, the J end by 4 bases, with 9 bases between. CDR1 and CDR2 (germline): MNHEY, SVGAGI. The CDR3 extends over 14 amino acids. The data were taken from a study of cytomegalovirus exposure and HLA in healthy donors. Study observations and caveats: In an earlier analysis, in some 600 donors, most V segments appeared productive either ~90% or ~30% of the time.

The PCR contained 60 Vbeta and 13 Jbeta primers. Some clones are missing from TCRdb's copy, which holds only in-frame ones; the method was immunoSEQ multiplex PCR. The table lists about 190,000 clones, 70% to 75% of them singletons, with more than 4% in the top ten. The specimen was PBMCs. The sequence was collected from a man in his thirties or forties in good health and CMV-seropositive. The chain couples TRBV6-5 to TRBJ1-3; unclear D gene. The CDR3 loop reads CASSYSSEGNTIYF. CDR3 DNA sequence: TGTGCCAGCAGTTACAGCTCTGAAGGAAACACCATATATTTT.